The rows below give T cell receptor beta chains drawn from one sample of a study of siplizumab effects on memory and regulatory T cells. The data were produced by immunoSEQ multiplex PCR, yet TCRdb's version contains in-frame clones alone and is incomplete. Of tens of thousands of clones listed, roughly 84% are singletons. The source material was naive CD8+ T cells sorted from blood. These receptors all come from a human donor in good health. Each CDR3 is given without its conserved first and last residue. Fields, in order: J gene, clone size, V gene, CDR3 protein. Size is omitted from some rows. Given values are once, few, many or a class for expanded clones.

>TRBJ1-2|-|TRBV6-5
ASSFTGVYGYT
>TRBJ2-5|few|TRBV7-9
ASSLPLETQY
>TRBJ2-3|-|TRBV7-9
ASSFSRTDTQY
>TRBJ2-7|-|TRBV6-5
ASSSTGDPYEQY
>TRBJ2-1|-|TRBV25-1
ASSDSGVRYNEQF
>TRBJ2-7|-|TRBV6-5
ASSSGLSSYEQY
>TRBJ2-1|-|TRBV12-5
ASGLDSNEQF
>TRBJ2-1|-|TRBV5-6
ASSFTSGANEQF
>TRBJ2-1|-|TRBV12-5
ASGRQGLSYEQF
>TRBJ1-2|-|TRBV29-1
SVEDRDSNYGYT
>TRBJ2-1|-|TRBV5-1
ASSLHPSGEQF
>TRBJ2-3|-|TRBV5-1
ASSPWVAAGGRDTQY
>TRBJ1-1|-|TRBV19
ASSIADSHPEAF
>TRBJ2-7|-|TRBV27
ASSFGTSYEQY
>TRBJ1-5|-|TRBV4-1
ASSQGTIEGQPQH
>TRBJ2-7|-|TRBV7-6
ASSPAVDEQY
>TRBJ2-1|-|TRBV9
ASSLSTGGVKNEQF
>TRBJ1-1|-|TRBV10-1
ASRGRDHTEAF
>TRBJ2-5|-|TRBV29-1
SVEGGRATQY
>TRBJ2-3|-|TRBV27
ASKLSPTGEADTQY
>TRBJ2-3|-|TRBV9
ASSASLGRVGDTQY
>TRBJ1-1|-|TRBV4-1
ASSPMMGGNTEAF
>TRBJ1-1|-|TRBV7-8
ASSGGDRAF
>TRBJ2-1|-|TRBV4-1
ASSAPSGDFSFDEQF
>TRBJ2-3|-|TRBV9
ASSVEASGTKGDTQY
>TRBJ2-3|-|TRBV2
ASSGDPRTSGSSDTQY
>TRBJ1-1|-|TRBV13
ASSFSKPRQGSEAF
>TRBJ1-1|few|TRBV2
ASRAGTGLLNTEAF
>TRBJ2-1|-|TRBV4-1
ASDGTSGGSDEQF
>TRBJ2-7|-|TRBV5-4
ASSLAGGDYEQY
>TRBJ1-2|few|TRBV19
ASSIDSPRADGYT
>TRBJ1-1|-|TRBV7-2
ASSSAGTEAF
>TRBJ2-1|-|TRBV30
AWSEGGGEEQF
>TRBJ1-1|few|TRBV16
ASSQLGEETEAF
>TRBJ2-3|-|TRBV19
ASSTISTDTQY
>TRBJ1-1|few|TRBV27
AIIGGPREAF
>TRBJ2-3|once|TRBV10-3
AISEGGTGTDTQY
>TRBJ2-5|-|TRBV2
ASSEGRGVRETQY
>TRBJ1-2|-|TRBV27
ASSPLLGGIENGYT
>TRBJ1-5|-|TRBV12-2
ASRLSQGESNQPQH
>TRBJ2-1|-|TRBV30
AWTGLSNEQF
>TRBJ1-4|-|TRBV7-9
ASSFPRDRALEEKLF
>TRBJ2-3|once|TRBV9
ASSVEAGASDTQY
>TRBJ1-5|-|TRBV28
ASSADTEWGQPQH
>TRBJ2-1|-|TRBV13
ASSLRTLNEQF
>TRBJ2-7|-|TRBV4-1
ASSQDGAIREQY